This T cell receptor (beta chain) is drawn from a study of beta chain features in type 1 diabetes. Study results and caveats: Type 1 diabetes patients showed a moderate but significant shortening of TCRB CDR3s in all four CD4+ subsets. The naive, central memory and Treg TCRB repertoires showed an apparent similarity that was greater among patients than among healthy donors. Fewer insertions but more deletions were seen at VDJ junctions in type 1 diabetes patients.

Of note for this clone: Antigen: not known.

V was clipped by 3 bases and J by 14 bases, with 14 bases between them. There are 13 residues in the CDR3. CDR1 and CDR2 (germline): SGHTA, FQGNSA. Reverse transcribing all isolated RNA meant expressed TCRB transcripts were sequenced. The data were produced by immunoSEQ multiplex PCR, yet TCRdb's version contains in-frame clones alone and is incomplete. This table has over 200,000 clones, approximately 11% appearing once. This receptor was identified in a man under 40 with type 1 diabetes. Sequenced input: naive CD4+ T cells from blood. The V call is TRBV7-2, the J call TRBJ1-6; no definite D call. The CDR3 sequence is CASSFAGSRSLHF. The CDR3 DNA sequence: TGTGCCAGCAGCTTTGCTGGCAGTCGATCCCTCCACTTT.